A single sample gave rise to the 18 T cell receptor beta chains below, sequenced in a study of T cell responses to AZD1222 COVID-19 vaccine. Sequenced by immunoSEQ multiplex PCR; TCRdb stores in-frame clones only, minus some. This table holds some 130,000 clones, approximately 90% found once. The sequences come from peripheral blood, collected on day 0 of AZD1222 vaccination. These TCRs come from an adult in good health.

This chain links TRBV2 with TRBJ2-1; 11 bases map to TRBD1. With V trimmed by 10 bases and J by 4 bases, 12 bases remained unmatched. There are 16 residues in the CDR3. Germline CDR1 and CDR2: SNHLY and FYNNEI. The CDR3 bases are TGTGCCATACCTCGCAGTGGGACAGGGGGATACAATGAGCAGTTCTTC. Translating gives CAIPRSGTGGYNEQFF.

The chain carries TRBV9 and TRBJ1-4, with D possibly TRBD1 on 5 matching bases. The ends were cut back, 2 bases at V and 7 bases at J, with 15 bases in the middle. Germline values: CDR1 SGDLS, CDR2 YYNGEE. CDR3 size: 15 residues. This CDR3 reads CASSVDEDRGEKLFF. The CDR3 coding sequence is TGTGCCAGCAGCGTGGATGAGGATAGGGGTGAAAAACTGTTTTTT. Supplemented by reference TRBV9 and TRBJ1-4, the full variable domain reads DSGVTQTPKHLITATGQRVTLRCSPRSGDLSVYWYQQSLDQGLQFLIQYYNGEERAKGNILERFSAQQFPDLHSELNLSSLELGDSALYFCASSVDEDRGEKLFFGSGTQLSVL.

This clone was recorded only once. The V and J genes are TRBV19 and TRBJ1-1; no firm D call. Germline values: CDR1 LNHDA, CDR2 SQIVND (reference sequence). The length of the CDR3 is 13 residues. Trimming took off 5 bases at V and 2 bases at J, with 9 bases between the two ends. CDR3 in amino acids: CASSYTVNTEAFF. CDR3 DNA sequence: TGTGCCAGTAGTTACACGGTCAACACTGAAGCTTTCTTT.

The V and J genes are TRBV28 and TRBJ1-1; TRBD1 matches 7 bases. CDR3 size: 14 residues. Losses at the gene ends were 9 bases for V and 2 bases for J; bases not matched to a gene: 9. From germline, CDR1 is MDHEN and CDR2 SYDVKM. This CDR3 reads CASRWDSLNTEAFF. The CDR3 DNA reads TGTGCCAGTCGGTGGGACAGCCTCAACACTGAAGCTTTCTTT.

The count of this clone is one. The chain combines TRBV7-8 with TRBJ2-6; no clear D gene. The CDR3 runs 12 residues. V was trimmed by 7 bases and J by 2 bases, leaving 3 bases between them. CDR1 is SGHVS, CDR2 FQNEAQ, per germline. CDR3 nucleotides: TGTGCCAGCACGACTGGGGCCAACGTCCTGACTTTC. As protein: CASTTGANVLTF.

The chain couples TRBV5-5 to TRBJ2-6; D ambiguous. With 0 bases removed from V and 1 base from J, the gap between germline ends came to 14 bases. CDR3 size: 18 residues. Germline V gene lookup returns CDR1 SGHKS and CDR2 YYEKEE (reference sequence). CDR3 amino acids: CASSLVAWTFSGANVLTF. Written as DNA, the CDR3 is TGTGCCAGCAGCTTGGTTGCATGGACCTTTTCTGGGGCCAACGTCCTGACTTTC.

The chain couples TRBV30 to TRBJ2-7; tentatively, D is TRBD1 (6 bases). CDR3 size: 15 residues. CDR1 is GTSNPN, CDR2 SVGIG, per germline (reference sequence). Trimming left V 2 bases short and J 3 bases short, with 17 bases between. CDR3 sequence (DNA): TGTGCCTGGAGTCAGTCCCCAGGGGCTATCTACGAGCAGTACTTC. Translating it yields CAWSQSPGAIYEQYF.

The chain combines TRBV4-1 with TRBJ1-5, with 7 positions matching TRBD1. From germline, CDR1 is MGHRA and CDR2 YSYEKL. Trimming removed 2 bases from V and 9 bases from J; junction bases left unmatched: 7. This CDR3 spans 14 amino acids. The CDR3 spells CASSQPDRPLPQHF. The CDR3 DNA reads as TGCGCCAGCAGCCAACCGGACAGGCCACTGCCCCAGCATTTT.

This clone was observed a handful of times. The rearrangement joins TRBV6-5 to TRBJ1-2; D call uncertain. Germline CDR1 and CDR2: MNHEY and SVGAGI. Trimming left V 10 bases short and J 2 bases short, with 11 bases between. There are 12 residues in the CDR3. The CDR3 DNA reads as TGTGCCATCTCGAGAGGGAACTATGGCTACACCTTC. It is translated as CAISRGNYGYTF.

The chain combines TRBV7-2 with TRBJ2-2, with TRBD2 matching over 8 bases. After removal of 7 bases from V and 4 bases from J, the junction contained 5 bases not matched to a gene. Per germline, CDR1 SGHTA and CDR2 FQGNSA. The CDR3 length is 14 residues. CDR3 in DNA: TGTGCCAGCACCGAGCGGGGGTTCACCGGGGAGCTGTTTTTT. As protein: CASTERGFTGELFF. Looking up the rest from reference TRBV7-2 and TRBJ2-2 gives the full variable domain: GAGVSQSPSNKVTEKGKDVELRCDPISGHTALYWYRQSLGQGLEFLIYFQGNSAPDKSGLPSDRFSAERTGGSVSTLTIQRTQQEDSAVYLCASTERGFTGELFFGEGSRLTVL.

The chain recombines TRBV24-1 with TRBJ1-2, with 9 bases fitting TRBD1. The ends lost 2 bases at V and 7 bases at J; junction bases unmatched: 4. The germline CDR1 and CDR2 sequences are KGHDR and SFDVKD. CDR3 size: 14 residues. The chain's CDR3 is CATSDSTGGRGYTF. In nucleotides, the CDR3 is TGTGCCACCAGTGATTCGACAGGGGGACGTGGCTACACCTTC.

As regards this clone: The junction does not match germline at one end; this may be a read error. The CDR3 region has the DNA TGTGCCAGCAGGGAAGCTGGGGCTAGGAGTGAAAAACTGTTTTTT. This gives the protein CASREAGARSEKLFF. The J gene is TRBJ1-4, the V gene TRBV6-1; D possibly corresponds to TRBD1 (5 bases). Germline V gene lookup returns CDR1 MNHNS and CDR2 SASEGT. CDR3 length equals 15 residues.

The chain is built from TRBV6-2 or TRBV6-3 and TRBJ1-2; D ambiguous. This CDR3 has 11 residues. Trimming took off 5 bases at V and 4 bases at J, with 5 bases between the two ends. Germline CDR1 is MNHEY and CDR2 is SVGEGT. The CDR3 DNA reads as TGTGCCAGCAGTATAGCCTATGGCTACACCTTC. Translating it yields CASSIAYGYTF.

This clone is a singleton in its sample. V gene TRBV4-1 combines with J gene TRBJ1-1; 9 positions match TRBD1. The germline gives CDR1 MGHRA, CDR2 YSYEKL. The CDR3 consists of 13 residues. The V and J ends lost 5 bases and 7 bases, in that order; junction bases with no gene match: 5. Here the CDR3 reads CASSYNRGLEAFF. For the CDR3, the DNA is TGCGCCAGCAGCTACAACAGGGGGCTTGAAGCTTTCTTT.

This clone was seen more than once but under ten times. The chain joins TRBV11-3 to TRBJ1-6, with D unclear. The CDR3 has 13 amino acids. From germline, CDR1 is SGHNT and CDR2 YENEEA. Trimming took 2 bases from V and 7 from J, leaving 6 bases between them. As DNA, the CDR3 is TGTGCCAGCAGCTTAAGGAGAAATTCACCCCTCCACTTT. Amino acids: CASSLRRNSPLHF.

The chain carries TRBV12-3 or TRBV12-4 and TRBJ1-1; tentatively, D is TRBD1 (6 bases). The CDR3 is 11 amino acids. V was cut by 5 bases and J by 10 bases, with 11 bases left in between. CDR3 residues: CASSRTGRAFF. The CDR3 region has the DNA TGTGCCAGCAGTCGAACAGGGCGAGCTTTCTTT.

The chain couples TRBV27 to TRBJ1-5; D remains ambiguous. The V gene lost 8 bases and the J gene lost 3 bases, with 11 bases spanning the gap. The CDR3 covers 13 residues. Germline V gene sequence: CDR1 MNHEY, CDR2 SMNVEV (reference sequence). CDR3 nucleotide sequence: TGTGCCAGCGCCTCCGGACCCAATCAGCCCCAGCATTTT. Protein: CASASGPNQPQHF.

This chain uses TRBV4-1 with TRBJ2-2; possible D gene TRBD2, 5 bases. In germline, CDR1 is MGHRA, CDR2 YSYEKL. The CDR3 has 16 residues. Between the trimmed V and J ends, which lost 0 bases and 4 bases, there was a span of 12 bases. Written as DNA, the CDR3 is TGCGCCAGCAGCCAAGAGGCGGGCCTGGGCACCGGGGAGCTGTTTTTT. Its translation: CASSQEAGLGTGELFF.